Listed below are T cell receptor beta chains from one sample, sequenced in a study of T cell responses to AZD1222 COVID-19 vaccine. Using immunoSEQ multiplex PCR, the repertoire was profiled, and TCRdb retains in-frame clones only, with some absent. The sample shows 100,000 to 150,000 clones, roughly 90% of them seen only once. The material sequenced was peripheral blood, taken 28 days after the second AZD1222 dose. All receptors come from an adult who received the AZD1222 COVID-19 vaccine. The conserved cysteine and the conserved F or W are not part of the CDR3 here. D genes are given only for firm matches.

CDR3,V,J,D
ASSPGSGPQH,TRBV18,TRBJ1-5,-
AIRPQSSYEQY,TRBV10-3,TRBJ2-7,-
ASSLGQQETQY,TRBV7-9,TRBJ2-5,-
ASSPEIQGAYGYT,TRBV3-1/TRBV3-2,TRBJ1-2,TRBD1
SVGNTEAF,TRBV29-1,TRBJ1-1,-
SVGAGQETQY,TRBV29-1,TRBJ2-5,-
AIRDSGGAYNEQF,TRBV10-3,TRBJ2-1,TRBD2
ASSQGAASPLH,TRBV27,TRBJ1-6,TRBD1
ASSSTGTEAF,TRBV7-8,TRBJ1-1,-
ASSQVSDGYT,TRBV3-1/TRBV3-2,TRBJ1-2,-
ASSYGTGVKGNEQF,TRBV6-2/TRBV6-3,TRBJ2-1,TRBD1
ASSPRVGSKETQY,TRBV2,TRBJ2-5,-
ASSEATGRHGYT,TRBV2,TRBJ1-2,-
ASSFGREAQETQY,TRBV7-6,TRBJ2-5,TRBD2
ASSYDITNYGYT,TRBV6-6,TRBJ1-2,-
ASSSGVVKTNEKLF,TRBV28,TRBJ1-4,-
SAETGVEQF,TRBV20-1,TRBJ2-1,TRBD1
ASSDSIGAGNPGYT,TRBV6-4,TRBJ1-2,-
ASSLASQGRYEQY,TRBV7-8,TRBJ2-7,-
ASSSASYEQY,TRBV6-2/TRBV6-3,TRBJ2-7,-
ASSRDRGLNTGELF,TRBV6-2/TRBV6-3,TRBJ2-2,TRBD1
AWSYRDRGRRGNEKLF,TRBV30,TRBJ1-4,TRBD1
ASSFTQTGQAF,TRBV28,TRBJ1-1,-
ASSKTGFREKLF,TRBV19,TRBJ1-4,-
ASSFEGLGYEQY,TRBV7-9,TRBJ2-7,TRBD2
AITSGGTPGDTQY,TRBV10-3,TRBJ2-3,TRBD2
ASSLLGLAGDYEQY,TRBV28,TRBJ2-7,TRBD2
ASSPSPYDKTYEQY,TRBV18,TRBJ2-7,-
AIGGEAGELF,TRBV10-3,TRBJ2-2,-
ASGDRAPAGNQPQH,TRBV19,TRBJ1-5,TRBD1
ASSPQIRAGFQPQH,TRBV28,TRBJ1-5,-
ASSSSLKRECYNEQF,TRBV11-3,TRBJ2-1,TRBD2
ASSWALRYTQY,TRBV6-6,TRBJ2-3,-
ASSFQVGDYGYT,TRBV11-2,TRBJ1-2,-
ASSALWAGELF,TRBV9,TRBJ2-2,-
ASSPTTGLNTEAF,TRBV2,TRBJ1-1,-
ASSPSGTGELF,TRBV19,TRBJ2-2,-
ASSDVGGTNEQY,TRBV6-1,TRBJ2-7,-
ASSSTVGLATYNEQF,TRBV7-8,TRBJ2-1,-
ASSLAGTGVYEQY,TRBV7-9,TRBJ2-7,TRBD1
ASSSYLGAGANVLT,TRBV28,TRBJ2-6,-
ASSLEAGGPVEQY,TRBV5-1,TRBJ2-7,TRBD2
ASSQGNRGSEQY,TRBV3-1/TRBV3-2,TRBJ2-7,TRBD1
ASSPGRVTDTQY,TRBV5-4,TRBJ2-3,-
ASSQTGVKLF,TRBV6-2/TRBV6-3,TRBJ2-2,-
ASSLYGEQF,TRBV28,TRBJ2-1,-
SASIRGPAEAF,TRBV20-1,TRBJ1-1,TRBD1
ASSPRHGHSYEQY,TRBV6-6,TRBJ2-7,-
ATSDFSFPSEQF,TRBV24-1,TRBJ2-1,-